This passage covers 27 T cell receptor beta chains from one sample sequenced in a study of blood T cell repertoires in COVID-19 (dated by TCRdb to the early 2020s). Libraries were made using the immunoSEQ multiplex PCR assay. TCRdb re-hosts the immuneACCESS table, in-frame sequences only. Its copies lack some clones; in the studies checked, an unresolved V gene accounts for under half of them, and the cause for the rest is not known. Here the sample has approximately 50,000 clones; 70% to 80% occur a single time. The leading ten clones occupy around 5.4% of the sample. Sequenced: PBMCs or T cells enriched from blood (not recorded which). These receptors were obtained from a woman aged 50 to 65 with acute COVID-19.

The chain has TRBV11-3 and TRBJ2-2, with 8 positions matching TRBD2. Germline V gene lookup returns CDR1 SGHNT and CDR2 YENEEA. CDR3 size: 16 residues. V was pared by 3 bases and J by 7 bases, with 10 bases of the junction left unmatched. CDR3 bases: TGTGCCAGCAGCTTGATACGGGGGGGCTATATCGGGGAGCTGTTTTTT. It codes for CASSLIRGGYIGELFF.

V usage is TRBV4-1 and J usage is TRBJ2-3, with a weak D call TRBD2 (6 bases). The CDR3 length is 16 residues. CDR1 MGHRA and CDR2 YSYEKL come from the germline V gene. Trimming cost V 1 base and J 4 bases, with 15 bases left between them. CDR3 sequence reads: CASSQVRLGGADTQYF. The CDR3 bases are TGCGCCAGCAGCCAAGTTAGACTAGGCGGGGCAGATACGCAGTATTTT.

J is TRBJ1-1 and V is TRBV5-4; D is undetermined. From germline, CDR1 is SGHNT and CDR2 YYREEE (reference sequence). The ends were cut back, 0 bases at V and 2 bases at J, with 8 bases in the middle. The CDR3 totals 14 residues. The CDR3 sequence is CASSLVGINTEAFF. The CDR3 DNA sequence: TGTGCCAGCAGCTTGGTTGGCATAAACACTGAAGCTTTCTTT.

Only one count was recorded for this clone. The rearrangement joins TRBV18 to TRBJ2-3, with 10 positions matching TRBD1. CDR3 length: 16 residues. The germline gives CDR1 KGHSH, CDR2 LQKENI. Unmatched junction bases numbered 2, after V lost 0 bases and J lost 2 bases. CDR3 loop: CASSPPGQGPTDTQYF. For the CDR3, the DNA is TGTGCCAGCTCACCACCGGGACAGGGGCCCACAGATACGCAGTATTTT. Based on the CDR3 plus reference TRBV18 and TRBJ2-3, the full variable domain is NAGVMQNPRHLVRRRGQEARLRCSPMKGHSHVYWYRQLPEEGLKFMVYLQKENIIDESGMPKERFSAEFPKEGPSILRIQQVVRGDSAAYFCASSPPGQGPTDTQYFGPGTRLTVL.

The chain has TRBV13 and TRBJ1-2; tentative D call: TRBD1 (5 bases). With 0 bases removed from V and 4 bases from J, the gap between germline ends came to 18 bases. Germline-derived CDR1 and CDR2 are PRHDT and FYEKMQ (reference sequence). This CDR3 is built from 17 residues. The CDR3 bases are TGTGCCAGCAGCTTAGGCACCACAGGTCCACAAGGCTATGGCTACACCTTC. Translating gives CASSLGTTGPQGYGYTF.

V is TRBV5-1 and J is TRBJ2-5; 9 bases line up with TRBD1. V gave up 4 bases and J gave up 5 bases; unmatched junction bases: 12. There are 16 residues in the CDR3. The germline gives CDR1 SGHRS, CDR2 YFSETQ. CDR3 in amino acids: CASSLFGNRGRETQYF. The CDR3 nucleotides are TGCGCCAGCAGCCTGTTCGGGAACAGGGGGCGGGAGACCCAGTACTTC.

This chain links TRBV19 with TRBJ2-1, with TRBD2 identical over 13 bases. With V trimmed by 3 bases and J by 8 bases, 13 bases remained unmatched. Germline V lookup: CDR1 LNHDA, CDR2 SQIVND (reference sequence). There are 18 residues in the CDR3. The CDR3 protein is CASSIDFRTSGGSYEQFF. The CDR3, as DNA: TGTGCCAGTAGTATTGATTTTAGGACTAGCGGGGGATCGTATGAGCAGTTCTTC. The variable domain in full, completed from reference TRBV19 and TRBJ2-1, reads DGGITQSPKYLFRKEGQNVTLSCEQNLNHDAMYWYRQDPGQGLRLIYYSQIVNDFQKGDIAEGYSVSREKKESFPLTVTSAQKNPTAFYLCASSIDFRTSGGSYEQFFGPGTRLTVL.

The chain uses TRBV7-9 and TRBJ2-7; D is unresolved. Trimming shortened V by 5 bases and J by 4 bases, and 18 bases separated the two germline ends. The CDR3 is 15 amino acids. Germline CDR1 is SEHNR and CDR2 is FQNEAQ (reference sequence). CDR3 sequence reads: CASSPGRFGWYEQYF. The DNA of the CDR3 is TGTGCCAGCAGCCCTGGGCGTTTTGGGTGGTACGAGCAGTACTTC.

The chain links TRBV21-1 to TRBJ2-7; the listed D gene, TRBD2, was not tested against the DNA. TRBV21-1 is labeled a pseudogene. The CDR3 has 18 residues. For the CDR3, the DNA is TGTGCCAGCAGCGACCCCGTAGGCGGCGGGGGGCGACCCTACGAGCAGTACTTC. It encodes CASSDPVGGGGRPYEQYF.

The rearrangement joins TRBV15 to TRBJ1-5; D possibly corresponds to TRBD1 (5 bases). The length of the CDR3 is 15 residues. V shed 0 bases and J shed 9 bases, with 15 bases lying between them. Germline CDR1 is LNHNV and CDR2 is YYDKDF (reference sequence). The CDR3 reads CATSRDRGKGRPQHF. The CDR3 nucleotides are TGTGCCACCAGCAGAGATCGGGGGAAGGGACGGCCCCAGCATTTT. Based on the CDR3 plus reference TRBV15 and TRBJ1-5, the full variable domain is DAMVIQNPRYQVTQFGKPVTLSCSQTLNHNVMYWYQQKSSQAPKLLFHYYDKDFNNEADTPDNFQSRRPNTSFCFLDIRSPGLGDTAMYLCATSRDRGKGRPQHFGDGTRLSIL.

This sequence joins TRBV28 and TRBJ1-2; 10 nucleotides match TRBD1. The CDR3 extends over 15 amino acids. The junction had 8 bases not matched to a gene; V was cut back by 6 bases and J by 4 bases. Germline V CDR1 and CDR2: MDHEN, SYDVKM. CDR3 coding DNA: TGTGCCAGCAGCGGAGGACAGGGGGGTGGCTATGGCTACACCTTC. This codes for CASSGGQGGGYGYTF.

V usage is TRBV20-1 and J usage is TRBJ1-2; no definite D call. The germline gives CDR1 DFQATT, CDR2 SNEGSKA (reference sequence). The CDR3 loop spans 11 amino acids. V shed 1 base and J shed 7 bases, with 7 bases lying between them. The chain's CDR3 is CSARGGPGYTF. The CDR3 DNA reads TGCAGTGCTAGAGGAGGGCCTGGCTACACCTTC.

The chain carries TRBV7-2 and TRBJ1-2; 7 nucleotides align to TRBD1. Losses at the gene ends were 0 bases for V and 3 bases for J; bases not matched to a gene: 1. The germline V gene encodes CDR1 SGHTA and CDR2 FQGNSA. CDR3 size: 14 residues. The DNA of the CDR3 is TGTGCCAGCAGCTTAGCAGGGGGCGACTATGGCTACACCTTC. Translating gives CASSLAGGDYGYTF. Looking up the rest from reference TRBV7-2 and TRBJ1-2 gives the full variable domain: GAGVSQSPSNKVTEKGKDVELRCDPISGHTALYWYRQSLGQGLEFLIYFQGNSAPDKSGLPSDRFSAERTGGSVSTLTIQRTQQEDSAVYLCASSLAGGDYGYTFGSGTRLTVV.

The chain employs TRBV10-2 and TRBJ2-7; 9 nucleotides line up with TRBD2. The CDR3 length is 15 residues. Trimming cost V 0 bases and J 3 bases; bases outside gene matches: 3. CDR1 and CDR2 (germline): WSHSY, SAAADI. The CDR3 DNA reads as TGCGCCAGCAGTGAGTCTCAAGCGGGGGGCTACGAGCAGTACTTC. It yields the protein CASSESQAGGYEQYF.

This rearrangement joins TRBV28 to TRBJ2-7; the match to TRBD1 covers 10 bases. Trimming took 5 bases from V and 7 from J; bases not matched to a gene: 11. The CDR3 is made up of 15 amino acids. The germline V gene encodes CDR1 MDHEN and CDR2 SYDVKM. CDR3 bases: TGTGCCAGCAGTACCCCCGGGACAGGGGATGGTGAGCAGTACTTC. This translates into CASSTPGTGDGEQYF.

This clone was detected only a few times. The chain combines TRBV3-1 (or the pseudogene TRBV3-2) with TRBJ1-2; 9 bases line up with TRBD1. This CDR3 spans 15 amino acids. Germline CDR1 is LGHDT and CDR2 is YNNKEL (reference sequence). Trimming took 2 bases from V and 6 from J; bases not matched to a gene: 7. CDR3 sequence: CASSQSPGTGNGYTF. DNA for the CDR3: TGTGCCAGCAGCCAAAGCCCGGGGACAGGGAATGGCTACACCTTC.

The chain recombines TRBV4-1 with TRBJ1-1, with 7 bases lining up with TRBD1. The CDR3 is made up of 17 amino acids. The germline CDR1 and CDR2 sequences are MGHRA and YSYEKL. The ends lost 4 bases at V and 0 bases at J; junction bases unmatched: 11. CDR3 nucleotide sequence: TGCGCCAGCAGCCCTCGACAGGGCGGGACGGTGAACACTGAAGCTTTCTTT. It is translated as CASSPRQGGTVNTEAFF.

This clone was seen only a few times. V usage is TRBV11-2 and J usage is TRBJ2-1; D could derive from TRBD1 or TRBD2 (6 bases each). Germline CDR1 SGHAT, CDR2 FQNNGV. Trimming took off 5 bases at V and 6 bases at J, with 14 bases between the two ends. This CDR3 is built from 14 residues. In nucleotides, the CDR3 is TGTGCCAGCAGCCTAGGGGGGACACTCAATGAGCAGTTCTTC. This translates into CASSLGGTLNEQFF.

The chain combines TRBV11-2 with TRBJ1-6; 7 nucleotides align to TRBD1. Trimming removed 5 bases from V and 7 bases from J; junction bases left unmatched: 5. Germline CDR1 is SGHAT and CDR2 is FQNNGV. This CDR3 region has 14 residues. CDR3 coding DNA: TGTGCCAGCAGCGCACGACAGGGCAATTCACCCCTCCACTTT. This codes for CASSARQGNSPLHF. Full variable domain (missing parts from reference TRBV11-2 and TRBJ1-6): EAGVAQSPRYKIIEKRQSVAFWCNPISGHATLYWYQQILGQGPKLLIQFQNNGVVDDSQLPKDRFSAERLKGVDSTLKIQPAKLEDSAVYLCASSARQGNSPLHFGNGTRLTVT.

The chain joins TRBV29-1 to TRBJ1-3; TRBD1 might be the D (5 bases). The V end lost 3 bases, the J end lost 1 base, and 10 bases lay between the germline ends. This CDR3 is built from 14 residues. CDR1 and CDR2 from the germline V gene are SQVTM and ANQGSEA. CDR3 in amino acids: CSVDRRQSGNTIYF. CDR3 bases: TGCAGCGTTGATCGCAGACAGTCTGGAAACACCATATATTTT.

V and J are TRBV28 and TRBJ1-5; D gene uncertain. The CDR3 consists of 11 residues. Germline assignment: CDR1 MDHEN and CDR2 SYDVKM. Trimming shortened V by 6 bases and J by 4 bases, and 4 bases separated the two germline ends. The CDR3 nucleotides read TGTGCCAGCAGACTGAATCAGCCCCAGCATTTT. It specifies CASRLNQPQHF. The full variable domain, in which reference TRBV28 and TRBJ1-5 provide the parts outside the CDR3, is DVKVTQSSRYLVKRTGEKVFLECVQDMDHENMFWYRQDPGLGLRLIYFSYDVKMKEKGDIPEGYSVSREKKERFSLILESASTNQTSMYLCASRLNQPQHFGDGTRLSIL.

The gene calls are TRBV5-4 and TRBJ1-1; 9 bases fit TRBD1. V was pared by 1 base and J by 5 bases, with 6 bases of the junction left unmatched. The CDR3 spans 15 residues. Germline CDR1 is SGHNT and CDR2 is YYREEE (reference sequence). CDR3 DNA sequence: TGTGCCAGCAGCTTGCGAGGACAGGGGAGAACTGAAGCTTTCTTT. Residues: CASSLRGQGRTEAFF. The full variable domain, rest sourced from reference TRBV5-4 and TRBJ1-1, is ETGVTQSPTHLIKTRGQQVTLRCSSQSGHNTVSWYQQALGQGPQFIFQYYREEENGRGNFPPRFSGLQFPNYSSELNVNALELDDSALYLCASSLRGQGRTEAFFGQGTRLTVV.

The V gene is TRBV21-1, the J gene TRBJ1-2. TRBV21-1 is reported as a pseudogene. This CDR3 has 15 amino acids. CDR3 sequence: CASSKKVSGSHGYTF. The CDR3 nucleotides are TGTGCCAGCAGCAAAAAAGTGAGTGGGAGCCATGGCTACACCTTC.

The chain combines TRBV7-8 with TRBJ1-6, with 12 bases identical to TRBD1. This CDR3 spans 17 amino acids. Germline V gene sequence: CDR1 SGHVS, CDR2 FQNEAQ. The trim removed 2 bases at V and 7 bases at J, leaving 6 bases unmatched. The CDR3 spells CASSLRDRGHWNSPLHF. The CDR3 bases are TGTGCCAGCAGCTTAAGGGACAGGGGGCATTGGAATTCACCCCTCCACTTT.

The chain is built from TRBV19 and TRBJ2-1; 7 nucleotides align to TRBD1. CDR1 and CDR2 (germline): LNHDA, SQIVND (reference sequence). The trim removed 7 bases at V and 1 base at J, leaving 7 bases unmatched. This CDR3 region has 15 residues. For the CDR3, the DNA is TGTGCCAGTAAAGACAGGGTAGGGTCCTACAATGAGCAGTTCTTC. Its translation is CASKDRVGSYNEQFF.

The chain recombines TRBV30 with TRBJ1-2; unclear D gene. Trimming shortened V by 3 bases and J by 4 bases, and 15 bases separated the two germline ends. The length of the CDR3 is 14 residues. Per the germline V gene, CDR1 is GTSNPN and CDR2 is SVGIG (reference sequence). The CDR3 nucleotides are TGTGCCTGGAGGGGAGCAGCCTCTAGCTATGGCTACACCTTC. It translates to CAWRGAASSYGYTF.

The V gene is TRBV9, the J gene TRBJ1-1; D not certain. V lost 4 bases to trimming and J lost 4 bases, with 11 bases between them. The germline V gene encodes CDR1 SGDLS and CDR2 YYNGEE. CDR3 length: 13 amino acids. For the CDR3, the DNA is TGTGCCAGCAGCCGTACACCCAGCACTGAAGCTTTCTTT. This sequence encodes CASSRTPSTEAFF.